This passage covers 15 T cell receptor beta chains from one sample sequenced in a study of blood T cell repertoires in COVID-19. Sequenced by immunoSEQ multiplex PCR; TCRdb stores in-frame clones only, minus some. The sample has approximately 170,000 clones; roughly 85% are singletons. The source material was peripheral blood. The receptor set was obtained from a woman older than 75 with active or convalescent COVID-19.

This clone was counted many times. The same CDR3 is also encoded by other DNA sequences in this sample. The chain carries TRBV9 and TRBJ1-6; 7 nucleotides agree with TRBD1. CDR1 and CDR2 (germline): SGDLS, YYNGEE. Trimming at V came to 1 base and at J to 7 bases, leaving 5 bases not matched to a gene. This CDR3 contains 15 residues. This CDR3 is CASSVRDRQNSPLHF. Written as DNA, the CDR3 is TGTGCCAGCAGCGTAAGGGACAGACAGAATTCACCCCTCCACTTT.

This clone was observed a single time. This chain links TRBV3-1 (or the pseudogene TRBV3-2) with TRBJ2-1, with TRBD2 identical over 8 bases. CDR1 is LGHDT, CDR2 YNNKEL, per germline (reference sequence). Unmatched junction bases numbered 5, after V lost 0 bases and J lost 4 bases. This CDR3 has 16 amino acids. CDR3 loop: CASSQDTGGPYNEQFF. DNA for the CDR3: TGTGCCAGCAGCCAAGATACGGGAGGGCCGTACAATGAGCAGTTCTTC.

V is TRBV5-1 and J is TRBJ1-4; D might be TRBD1 (6 bases). Germline assignment: CDR1 SGHRS and CDR2 YFSETQ. The V gene lost 5 bases and the J gene lost 5 bases, with 10 bases spanning the gap. The CDR3 consists of 13 residues. This CDR3 reads CASRVDRNEKLFF. The CDR3 DNA reads TGCGCCAGCAGGGTAGACAGGAATGAAAAACTGTTTTTT.

This rearrangement joins TRBV4-1 to TRBJ2-1; 11 bases agree with TRBD2. Germline loops: CDR1 MGHRA, CDR2 YSYEKL. V shed 3 bases, J shed 8 bases, and the junction held 12 bases outside the gene matches. The CDR3 spans 17 residues. DNA for the CDR3: TGCGCCAGCAGCCACCTCCCCCTAGCGGGAGGATCCCATGAGCAGTTCTTC. Translation gives CASSHLPLAGGSHEQFF.

The V call is TRBV10-3, the J call TRBJ1-5; 7 bases match TRBD1. This CDR3 is built from 15 residues. Germline V gene data show CDR1 as ENHRY and CDR2 as SYGVKD. J lost 4 bases, V lost 2 bases, and 5 bases had no gene match. This CDR3 is CAISEETGENQPQHF. The DNA for the CDR3 is TGTGCCATCAGTGAGGAAACAGGGGAAAATCAGCCCCAGCATTTT.

This chain joins TRBV20-1 and TRBJ2-7; 7 positions match TRBD1. This CDR3 has 11 residues. Germline loops: CDR1 DFQATT, CDR2 SNEGSKA (reference sequence). The V gene end was trimmed by 5 bases and the J gene end by 2 bases; junction bases not matched to a gene: 0. The CDR3 DNA follows: TGCAGTGCTGGGACAGCCTACGAGCAGTACTTC. This translates into CSAGTAYEQYF.

V is TRBV6-5 and J is TRBJ1-5; TRBD1 matches 9 bases. This CDR3 is built from 16 residues. The junction had 7 bases not matched to a gene; V was cut back by 4 bases and J by 3 bases. Germline V gene lookup returns CDR1 MNHEY and CDR2 SVGAGI. In nucleotides, the CDR3 is TGTGCCAGCAGTTTCCCCGGGACAGGGTTCAATCAGCCCCAGCATTTT. Translation gives CASSFPGTGFNQPQHF.

The CDR3 bases are TGTGCCAGCAGACTGACTAGCGGCCTTCGAAACACCGGGGAGCTGTTTTTT. This gives the protein CASRLTSGLRNTGELFF. The chain employs TRBV5-8 and TRBJ2-2; 9 bases are a match to TRBD2. The CDR3 is made up of 17 amino acids. J was trimmed by 2 bases and V by 5 bases; bases with no gene match: 10. Germline V gene sequence: CDR1 SGHTS, CDR2 YDEGEE.

This chain joins TRBV19 and TRBJ2-5, with D possibly TRBD1 on 6 matching bases. Germline CDR1 and CDR2: LNHDA and SQIVND (reference sequence). V lost 4 bases, J lost 4 bases, and 10 bases lay in between. The CDR3 has 13 residues. For the CDR3, the DNA is TGTGCCAGTAGTACAGGGGCGGGAGAGACCCAGTACTTC. It specifies CASSTGAGETQYF.

The chain combines TRBV6-5 with TRBJ1-2; 7 bases map to TRBD1. Germline CDR1 and CDR2: MNHEY and SVGAGI. J lost 9 bases, V lost 6 bases, and 4 bases had no gene match. CDR3 length: 11 residues. The DNA of the CDR3 is TGTGCCAGCAGGAGGGACAGACGCTACACCTTC. Amino acids: CASRRDRRYTF.

V and J are TRBV18 and TRBJ2-7; possible D gene TRBD1, 5 bases. Germline CDR1 reads KGHSH; CDR2 reads LQKENI. Trimming took 3 bases from V and 1 from J, leaving 13 bases between them. The CDR3 totals 15 residues. CDR3 in amino acids: CASSPVQEPSYEQYF. CDR3 coding DNA: TGTGCCAGCTCACCCGTACAGGAACCTTCCTACGAGCAGTACTTC.

V usage is TRBV18 and J usage is TRBJ2-1; 7 positions agree with TRBD2. The CDR3 totals 15 residues. V lost 1 base and J lost 10; bases outside the gene matches: 10. CDR1 is KGHSH and CDR2 is LQKENI in the germline V gene. The CDR3 reads CASSPRGGSTEEQFF. CDR3 DNA: TGTGCCAGCTCACCACGGGGAGGGAGCACGGAGGAGCAGTTCTTC.

This clone showed up just a few times. CDR3 residues: CASSLALAGGELFF. The CDR3 region has the DNA TGCGCCAGCAGCTTGGCGCTAGCTGGCGGGGAGCTGTTTTTT. The chain links TRBV5-1 to TRBJ2-2; weak D call: TRBD2 (5 bases). Trimming shortened V by 0 bases and J by 7 bases, and 10 bases separated the two germline ends. Germline CDR1 and CDR2: SGHRS and YFSETQ. The CDR3 loop spans 14 amino acids.

As concerns this clone: In the same sample, other DNA sequences code for this CDR3. CDR3 bases: TGTGCCAGCAGTTACCGGGGGAACACTGAAGCTTTCTTT. The encoded protein is CASSYRGNTEAFF. This chain connects TRBV6-5 to TRBJ1-1; D is ambiguous. Germline assignment: CDR1 MNHEY and CDR2 SVGAGI. Trimming took off 2 bases at V and 1 base at J, with 5 bases between the two ends. CDR3 length equals 13 residues.

This clone has a handful of counts. This chain uses TRBV3-1 (or the pseudogene TRBV3-2) with TRBJ1-1; D possibly corresponds to TRBD1 (5 bases). CDR1 and CDR2 from the germline V gene are LGHDT and YNNKEL (reference sequence). This CDR3 contains 12 residues. V dropped 3 bases and J dropped 4 bases, with 6 bases sitting between them. The CDR3 reads CASSHGGTEAFF. The CDR3 DNA is TGTGCCAGCAGCCACGGGGGCACTGAAGCTTTCTTT.